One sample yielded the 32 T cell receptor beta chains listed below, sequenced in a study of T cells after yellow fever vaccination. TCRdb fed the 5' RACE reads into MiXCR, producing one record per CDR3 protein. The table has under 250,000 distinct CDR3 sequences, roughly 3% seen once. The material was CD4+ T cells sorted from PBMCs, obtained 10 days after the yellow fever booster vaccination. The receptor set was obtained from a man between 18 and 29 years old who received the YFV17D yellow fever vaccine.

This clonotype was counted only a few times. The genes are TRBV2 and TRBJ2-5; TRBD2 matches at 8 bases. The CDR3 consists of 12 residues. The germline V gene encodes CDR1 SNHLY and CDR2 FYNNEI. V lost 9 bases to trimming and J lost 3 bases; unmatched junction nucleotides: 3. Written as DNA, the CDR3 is TGTGCCAGGCGGGGGGACGAAGAGACCCAGTACTTC. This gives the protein CARRGDEETQYF.

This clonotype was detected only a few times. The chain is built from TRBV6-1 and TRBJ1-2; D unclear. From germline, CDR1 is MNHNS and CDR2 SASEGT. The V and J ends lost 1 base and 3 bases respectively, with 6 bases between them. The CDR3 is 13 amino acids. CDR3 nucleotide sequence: TGTGCCAGCAGTGAAGAGGGTGACTATGGCTACACCTTC. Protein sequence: CASSEEGDYGYTF.

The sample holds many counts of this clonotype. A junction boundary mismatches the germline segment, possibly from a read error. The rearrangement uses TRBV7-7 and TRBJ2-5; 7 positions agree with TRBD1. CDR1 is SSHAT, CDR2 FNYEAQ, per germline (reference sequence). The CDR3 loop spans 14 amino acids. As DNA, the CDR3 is TGTGCTAGCAGCTTGGGACAGAGCATAGAGACCCAGTACTTC. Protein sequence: CASSLGQSIETQYF.

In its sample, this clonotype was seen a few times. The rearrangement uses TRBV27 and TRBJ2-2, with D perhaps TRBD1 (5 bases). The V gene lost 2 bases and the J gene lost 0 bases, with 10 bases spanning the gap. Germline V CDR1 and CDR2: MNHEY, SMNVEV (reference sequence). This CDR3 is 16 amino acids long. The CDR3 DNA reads TGTGCCAGCAGTTTAAAAGGCAGGGCGAACACCGGGGAGCTGTTTTTT. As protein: CASSLKGRANTGELFF.

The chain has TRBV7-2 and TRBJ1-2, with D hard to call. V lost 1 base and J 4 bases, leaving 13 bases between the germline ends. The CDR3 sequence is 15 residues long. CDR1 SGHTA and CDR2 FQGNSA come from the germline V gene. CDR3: CASSLGPVHVYGYTF. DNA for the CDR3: TGTGCCAGCAGCTTAGGCCCGGTTCACGTCTATGGCTACACCTTC.

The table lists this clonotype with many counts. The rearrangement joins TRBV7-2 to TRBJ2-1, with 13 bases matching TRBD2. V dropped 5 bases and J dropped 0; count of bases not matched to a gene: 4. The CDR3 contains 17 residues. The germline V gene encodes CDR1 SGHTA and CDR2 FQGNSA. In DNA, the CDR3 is TGTGCCAGCAGCGAGACTAGCGGGGGGACCTCCTACAATGAGCAGTTCTTC. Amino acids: CASSETSGGTSYNEQFF.

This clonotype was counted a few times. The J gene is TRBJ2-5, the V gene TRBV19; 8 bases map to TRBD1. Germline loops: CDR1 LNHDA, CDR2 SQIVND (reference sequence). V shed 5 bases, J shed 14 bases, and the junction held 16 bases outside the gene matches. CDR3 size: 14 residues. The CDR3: CASSGDRTKSRIYF. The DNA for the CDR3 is TGTGCCAGTAGTGGGGACAGGACCAAGAGCCGAATATACTTC.

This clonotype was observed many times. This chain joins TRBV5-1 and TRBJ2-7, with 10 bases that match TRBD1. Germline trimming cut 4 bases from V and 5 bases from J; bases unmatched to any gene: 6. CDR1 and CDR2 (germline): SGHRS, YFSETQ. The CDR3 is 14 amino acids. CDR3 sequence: CASSPGQGVDEQYF. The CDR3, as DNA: TGCGCCAGCAGCCCCGGACAGGGGGTAGACGAGCAGTACTTC.

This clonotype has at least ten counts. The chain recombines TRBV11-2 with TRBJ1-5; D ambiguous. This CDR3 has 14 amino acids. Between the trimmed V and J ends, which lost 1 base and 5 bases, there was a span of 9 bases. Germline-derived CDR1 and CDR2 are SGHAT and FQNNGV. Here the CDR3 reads CASSLVATHQPQHF. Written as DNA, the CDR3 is TGTGCCAGCAGCTTAGTGGCCACCCATCAGCCCCAGCATTTT.

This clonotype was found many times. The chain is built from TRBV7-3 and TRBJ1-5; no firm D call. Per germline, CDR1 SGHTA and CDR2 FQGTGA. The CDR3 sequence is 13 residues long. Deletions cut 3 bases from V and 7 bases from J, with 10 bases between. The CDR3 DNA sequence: TGTGCCAGCAGCTTGGACCGGTGGCAGCCCCAGCATTTT. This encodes CASSLDRWQPQHF.

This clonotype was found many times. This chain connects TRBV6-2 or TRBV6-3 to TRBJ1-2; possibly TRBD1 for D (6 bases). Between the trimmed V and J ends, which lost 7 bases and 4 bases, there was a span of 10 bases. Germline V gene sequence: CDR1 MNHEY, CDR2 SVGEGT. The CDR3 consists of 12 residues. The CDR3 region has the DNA TGTGCCAGCACTAAGACAGGCTATGGCTACACCTTC. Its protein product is CASTKTGYGYTF.

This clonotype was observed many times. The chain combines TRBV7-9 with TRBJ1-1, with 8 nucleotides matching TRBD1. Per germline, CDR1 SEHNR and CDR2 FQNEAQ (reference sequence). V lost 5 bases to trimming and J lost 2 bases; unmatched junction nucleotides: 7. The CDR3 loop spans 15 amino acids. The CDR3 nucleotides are TGTGCCAGCAGCCCCCAGGGGGCGAGTAACACTGAAGCTTTCTTT. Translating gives CASSPQGASNTEAFF.

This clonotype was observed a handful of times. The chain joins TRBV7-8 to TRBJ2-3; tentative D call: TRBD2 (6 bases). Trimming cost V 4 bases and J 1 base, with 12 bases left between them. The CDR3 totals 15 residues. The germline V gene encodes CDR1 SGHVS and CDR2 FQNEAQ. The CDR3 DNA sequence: TGTGCCAGCAGCTCCCCCCAGCGGGGCACAGATACGCAGTATTTT. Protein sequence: CASSSPQRGTDTQYF.

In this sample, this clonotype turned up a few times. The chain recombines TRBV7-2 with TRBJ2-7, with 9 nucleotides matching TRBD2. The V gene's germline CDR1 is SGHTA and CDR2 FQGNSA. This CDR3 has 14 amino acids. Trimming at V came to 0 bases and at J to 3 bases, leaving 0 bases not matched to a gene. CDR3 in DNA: TGTGCCAGCAGCTTAGCGCGGGGGGGCTACGAGCAGTACTTC. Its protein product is CASSLARGGYEQYF.

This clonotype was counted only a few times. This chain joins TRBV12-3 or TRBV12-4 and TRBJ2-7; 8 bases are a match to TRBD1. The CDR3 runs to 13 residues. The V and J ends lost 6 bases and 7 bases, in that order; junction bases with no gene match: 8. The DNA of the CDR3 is TGTGCCAGCAGCATGGACAGGGAGAGGGAGCAGTACGTC. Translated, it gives CASSMDREREQYV.

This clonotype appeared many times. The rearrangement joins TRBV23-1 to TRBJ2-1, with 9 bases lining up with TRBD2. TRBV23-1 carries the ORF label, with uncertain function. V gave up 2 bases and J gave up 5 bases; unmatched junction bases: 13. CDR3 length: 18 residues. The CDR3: CASSQPLGSGGLNNEQFF. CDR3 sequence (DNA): TGCGCCAGCAGTCAACCCCTGGGGAGCGGGGGGCTTAACAATGAGCAGTTCTTC.

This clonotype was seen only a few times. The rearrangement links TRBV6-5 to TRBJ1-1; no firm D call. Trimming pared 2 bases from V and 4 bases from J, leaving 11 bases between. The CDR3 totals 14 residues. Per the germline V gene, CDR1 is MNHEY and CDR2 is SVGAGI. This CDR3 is CASSYPSARTEAFF. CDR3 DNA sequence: TGTGCCAGCAGTTACCCCTCGGCCCGCACTGAAGCTTTCTTT.

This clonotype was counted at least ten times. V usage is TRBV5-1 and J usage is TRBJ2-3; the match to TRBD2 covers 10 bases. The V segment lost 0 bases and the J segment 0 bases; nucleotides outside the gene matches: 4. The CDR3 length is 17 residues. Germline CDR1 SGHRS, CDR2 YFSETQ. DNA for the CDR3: TGCGCCAGCAGCTTGGTAGCGGGGGGCCATAGCACAGATACGCAGTATTTT. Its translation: CASSLVAGGHSTDTQYF.

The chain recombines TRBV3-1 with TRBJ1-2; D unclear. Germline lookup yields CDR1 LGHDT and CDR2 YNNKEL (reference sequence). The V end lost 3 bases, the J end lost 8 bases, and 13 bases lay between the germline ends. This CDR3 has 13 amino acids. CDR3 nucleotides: TGTGCCAGCAGCCAGGGTAACAGAGGGGGCTACACCTTC. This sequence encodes CASSQGNRGGYTF.

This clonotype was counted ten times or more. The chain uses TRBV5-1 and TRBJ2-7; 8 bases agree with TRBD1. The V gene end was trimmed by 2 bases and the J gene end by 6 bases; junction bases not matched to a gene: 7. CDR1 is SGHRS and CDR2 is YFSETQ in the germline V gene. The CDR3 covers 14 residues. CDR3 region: CASSFLGQVSEQYF. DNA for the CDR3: TGCGCCAGCAGCTTTTTGGGACAGGTTAGCGAGCAGTACTTC.

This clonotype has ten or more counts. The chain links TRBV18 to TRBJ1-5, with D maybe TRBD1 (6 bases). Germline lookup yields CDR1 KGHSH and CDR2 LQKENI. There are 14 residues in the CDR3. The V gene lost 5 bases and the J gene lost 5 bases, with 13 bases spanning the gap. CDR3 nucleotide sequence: TGTGCCAGCTCATCCACAGGGAGCGATCAGCCCCAGCATTTT. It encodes CASSSTGSDQPQHF.

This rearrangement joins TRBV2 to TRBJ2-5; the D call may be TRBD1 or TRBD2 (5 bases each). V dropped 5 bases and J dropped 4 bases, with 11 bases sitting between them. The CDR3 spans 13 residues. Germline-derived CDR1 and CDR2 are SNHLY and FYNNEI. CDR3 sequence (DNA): TGTGCCAGCAGTCTCAGGGACCTAGAGACCCAGTACTTC. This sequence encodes CASSLRDLETQYF.

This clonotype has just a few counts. The CDR3: CAWSVHGGRYTEAFF. CDR3 nucleotide sequence: TGTGCCTGGAGTGTACACGGGGGTCGGTACACTGAAGCTTTCTTT. The chain is built from TRBV30 and TRBJ1-1; D might be TRBD1 (5 bases). Trimming pared 0 bases from V and 3 bases from J, leaving 14 bases between. The CDR3 loop spans 15 amino acids. Germline V lookup: CDR1 GTSNPN, CDR2 SVGIG (reference sequence).

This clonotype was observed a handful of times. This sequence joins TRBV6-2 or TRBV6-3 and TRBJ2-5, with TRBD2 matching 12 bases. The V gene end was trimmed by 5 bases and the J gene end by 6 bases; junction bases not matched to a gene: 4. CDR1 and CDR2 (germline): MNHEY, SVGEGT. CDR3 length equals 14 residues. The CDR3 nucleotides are TGTGCCAGCAGTCTAGCGGGGGGGCCGCAGACCCAGTACTTC. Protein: CASSLAGGPQTQYF.

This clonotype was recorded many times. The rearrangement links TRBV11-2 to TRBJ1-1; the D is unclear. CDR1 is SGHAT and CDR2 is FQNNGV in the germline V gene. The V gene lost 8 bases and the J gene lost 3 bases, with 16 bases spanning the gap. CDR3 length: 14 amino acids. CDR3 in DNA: TGTGCCAGCGCGAACGTGCGGGAAGACACTGAAGCTTTCTTT. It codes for CASANVREDTEAFF.

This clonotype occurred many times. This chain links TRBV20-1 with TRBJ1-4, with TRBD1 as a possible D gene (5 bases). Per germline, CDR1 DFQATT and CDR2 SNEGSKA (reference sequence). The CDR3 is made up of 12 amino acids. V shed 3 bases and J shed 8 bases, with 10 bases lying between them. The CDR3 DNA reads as TGCAGTGCTAGGGGGCTCAAGGAAAAACTGTTTTTT. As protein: CSARGLKEKLFF.

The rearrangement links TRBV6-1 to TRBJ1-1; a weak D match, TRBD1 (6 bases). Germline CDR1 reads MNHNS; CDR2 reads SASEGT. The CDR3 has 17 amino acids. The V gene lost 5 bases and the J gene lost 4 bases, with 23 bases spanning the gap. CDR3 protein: CASSPLGGGAERTEAFF. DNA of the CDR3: TGTGCCAGCAGTCCCTTGGGTGGGGGCGCGGAGCGCACTGAAGCTTTCTTT.

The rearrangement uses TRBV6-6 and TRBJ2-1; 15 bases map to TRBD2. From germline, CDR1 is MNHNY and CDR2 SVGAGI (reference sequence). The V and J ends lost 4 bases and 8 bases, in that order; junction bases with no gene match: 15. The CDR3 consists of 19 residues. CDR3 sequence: CASSSGLAGGLLLVDEQFF. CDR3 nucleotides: TGTGCCAGCAGTTCCGGACTAGCGGGGGGGCTTCTCCTTGTCGATGAGCAGTTCTTC.

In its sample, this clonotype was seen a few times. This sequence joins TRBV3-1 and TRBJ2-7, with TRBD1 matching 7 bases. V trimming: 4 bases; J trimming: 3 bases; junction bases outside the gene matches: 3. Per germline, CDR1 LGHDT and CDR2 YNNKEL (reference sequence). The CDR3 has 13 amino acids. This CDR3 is CASSPGTDYEQYV. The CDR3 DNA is TGTGCCAGCAGCCCAGGGACAGACTACGAGCAGTACGTC.

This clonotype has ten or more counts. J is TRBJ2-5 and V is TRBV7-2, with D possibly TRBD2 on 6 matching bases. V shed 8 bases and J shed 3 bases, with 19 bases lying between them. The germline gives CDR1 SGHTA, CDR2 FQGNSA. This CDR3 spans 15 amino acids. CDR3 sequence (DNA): TGTGCCAGCTCCTTTAACTGGGGCGGGGAAGAGACCCAGTACTTC. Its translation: CASSFNWGGEETQYF.

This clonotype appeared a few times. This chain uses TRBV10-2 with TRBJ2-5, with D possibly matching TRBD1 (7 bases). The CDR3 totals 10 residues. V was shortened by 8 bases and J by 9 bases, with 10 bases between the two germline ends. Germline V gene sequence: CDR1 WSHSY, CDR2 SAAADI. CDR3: CASQGEAQYF. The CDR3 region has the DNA TGCGCCAGCCAGGGGGAGGCCCAGTACTTC.

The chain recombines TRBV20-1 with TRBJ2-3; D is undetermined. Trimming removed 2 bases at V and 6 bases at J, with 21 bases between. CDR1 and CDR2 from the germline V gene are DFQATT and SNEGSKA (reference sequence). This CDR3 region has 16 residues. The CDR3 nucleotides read TGCAGTGCTAGACCCCCTCGTTTCGGCAGCGCGGATACGCAGTATTTT. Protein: CSARPPRFGSADTQYF.